A selection of T cell receptor beta chains follows, all from one sample in a study of OX40 agonist ivuxolimab in advanced cancers. Data came from immunoSEQ multiplex PCR; TCRdb stores just in-frame clones and leaves some out. The table has some 54,000 clones, about 86% seen once. The sequenced sample was CD4+ or CD8+ T cells sorted from blood, obtained in a trial of the OX40 agonist ivuxolimab. Receptor source: an adult with an advanced solid tumor such as melanoma, head and neck, liver or kidney cancer. CDR3s include the opening cysteine and the closing phenylalanine or tryptophan. Each record gives: D gene, V gene, clone size, CDR3 length, CDR3 protein. A D gene is named only where the DNA matches it firmly. The size field is filled for only some rows; it gives once, few, many or a size class.

>.|TRBV5-4|.|15
CASSLGLTDWNEQFF
>.|TRBV18|.|14
CASSPGQPPGEQYF
>.|TRBV6-5|.|14
CATYFRQGPYEQYF
>TRBD2|TRBV19|.|15
CASDDAGGASDTQYF
>TRBD2|TRBV5-1|.|15
CASSWTSSGANVLTF
>.|TRBV9|once|15
CASSLRAGLYNEQFF
>.|TRBV6-5|.|13
CASSYRRDTEQYF
>TRBD2|TRBV30|.|14
CAWSVLRAGGEQYF
>.|TRBV5-1|once|14
CASSLADLPSEQYF
>.|TRBV5-6|medium-sized|16
CASSLAAGRKGSPLHF
>.|TRBV4-2|.|16
CASSQDREGVLYGYTF
>.|TRBV9|.|14
CASSVATAGGTIYF
>TRBD1|TRBV9|.|17
CASSVSGGAIGNTEAFF
>.|TRBV5-1|.|13
CASSLDRDAEAFF
>.|TRBV27|.|13
CASRGENNYGYTF
>.|TRBV12-2|.|16
CASRLGRKGSSYEQYF
>TRBD1|TRBV6-1|.|15
CASNKLGQWAYEQYF
>.|TRBV27|.|17
CASSWGWGVGNTGELFF
>.|TRBV6-5|.|15
CASSYGGQNNQPQHF
>.|TRBV5-6|.|15
CASSTLRGGTDTQYF
>.|TRBV28|.|14
CASSFQSSHGKLFF
>.|TRBV30|.|13
CAWNGNTNTEAFF
>.|TRBV7-2|.|14
CASSLQWVAYEQYF
>.|TRBV5-4|.|13
CASSSETWETQYF